A selection of T cell receptor beta chains follows, all from one sample in a study of CD4+ T cells in melanoma. Profiling relied on immunoSEQ multiplex PCR, and the TCRdb table lists in-frame clones only, not all of them. The sample lists over 15,000 clones; approximately 79% were seen once. Specimen: cells from a culture (not recorded whether cultured in vitro). These receptors were taken from a human donor with melanoma. The CDR3 runs from the conserved cysteine through the conserved F or W. A D gene is named only where the DNA matches it firmly. Size tells how often a clone was seen (once, few, many) or the class of an expanded clone, and some rows leave it out.

>TRBJ1-2|.|TRBV28|.
CASSSYRDGGYTF
TGTGCCAGCAGTTCTTACAGGGATGGCGGCTACACCTTC
>TRBJ1-5|.|TRBV7-9|.
CASSREGDSNQPQHF
TGTGCCAGCTCACGAGAGGGGGACAGCAATCAGCCCCAGCATTTT
>TRBJ2-7|few|TRBV11-2|.
CASSSQTAVSYEQYF
TGTGCCAGCAGCTCCCAGACAGCGGTCTCCTACGAGCAGTACTTC
>TRBJ2-2|.|TRBV6-5|.
CASKLQGNTGELFF
TGTGCCAGCAAGCTACAGGGGAACACCGGGGAGCTGTTTTTT
>TRBJ2-1|.|TRBV19|TRBD1
CASSPGQAYNEQFF
TGTGCCAGTAGTCCGGGACAGGCTTACAATGAGCAGTTCTTC
>TRBJ1-6|.|TRBV18|.
CASSPLAGRDSPLHF
TGTGCCAGCTCACCTTTGGCAGGGCGCGATTCACCCCTCCACTTT
>TRBJ1-4|.|TRBV18|TRBD1
CASSAGGKNEKLFF
TGTGCCAGCTCTGCAGGGGGTAAAAATGAAAAACTGTTTTTT
>TRBJ1-1|few|TRBV5-1|.
CASSRSAGHMNTEAFF
TGCGCCAGCAGCCGCTCGGCAGGGCACATGAACACTGAAGCTTTCTTT
>TRBJ2-2|.|TRBV2|.
CASRSTVFGELFF
TGTGCCAGCAGGTCGACGGTGTTCGGGGAGCTGTTTTTT
>TRBJ2-7|.|TRBV11-2|.
CASSLGQHTYEQYF
TGTGCCAGCAGCTTAGGACAGCACACCTACGAGCAGTACTTC
>TRBJ1-1|.|TRBV19|.
CASSQPGAPSNTEAFF
TGTGCCAGTAGTCAGCCGGGGGCACCCTCGAACACTGAAGCTTTCTTT
>TRBJ2-5|.|TRBV27|.
CASKLAGLYQETQYF
TGTGCCAGCAAGTTGGCGGGCCTGTACCAAGAGACCCAGTACTTC
>TRBJ2-7|medium-sized|TRBV27|.
CASSFTGYNEQYF
TGTGCCAGCAGTTTCACGGGGTATAACGAGCAGTACTTC
>TRBJ2-2|.|TRBV9|.
CASSVGVHTGELFF
TGTGCCAGCAGCGTAGGAGTACACACCGGGGAGCTGTTTTTT
>TRBJ1-2|.|TRBV6-1|.
CASSESAGYYGYTF
TGTGCCAGCAGTGAATCGGCAGGCTACTATGGCTACACCTTC
>TRBJ2-5|.|TRBV5-1|TRBD2
CASTGTRGETQYF
TGCGCCAGCACCGGGACTAGGGGAGAGACCCAGTACTTC
>TRBJ2-7|.|TRBV6-5|.
CASRKDSYEQYF
TGTGCCAGCAGAAAGGACTCCTACGAGCAGTACTTC
>TRBJ1-3|.|TRBV6-5|.
CASSRGNTIYF
TGTGCCAGCAGTCGGGGAAACACCATATATTTT
>TRBJ2-3|.|TRBV5-6|TRBD2
CASSFRSGALSTDTQYF
TGTGCCAGCAGCTTTAGAAGCGGGGCCCTTAGCACAGATACGCAGTATTTT
>TRBJ2-3|.|TRBV7-2|.
CASSSGVTDTQYF
TGTGCCAGCAGCTCCGGAGTAACAGATACGCAGTATTTT
>TRBJ2-7|.|TRBV14|TRBD2
CASSLSSGSSYEQYF
TGTGCCAGCAGCCTCTCTAGCGGAAGCTCCTACGAGCAGTACTTC
>TRBJ1-5|.|TRBV7-8|.
CASTRGGPNQPQHF
TGTGCCAGCACCCGGGGGGGCCCAAATCAGCCCCAGCATTTT
>TRBJ1-5|.|TRBV12-5|.
CASGPTNQPQHF
TGTGCTAGTGGACCCACTAATCAGCCCCAGCATTTT
>TRBJ1-2|few|TRBV11-2|.
CASSLDGLGGYTF
TGTGCCAGCAGCTTAGACGGGTTGGGAGGCTACACCTTC
>TRBJ1-2|.|TRBV7-8|.
CASSQGPGLFYGYTF
TGTGCCAGCAGCCAAGGCCCGGGCTTATTCTATGGCTACACCTTC
>TRBJ2-7|.|TRBV29-1|.
CSAKSGGEQYF
TGCAGCGCGAAATCGGGCGGCGAGCAGTACTTC
>TRBJ2-3|.|TRBV15|TRBD2
CATRALAGGLTDTQYF
TGTGCCACCAGGGCCCTAGCGGGGGGGCTCACAGATACGCAGTATTTT
>TRBJ2-5|once|TRBV7-2|TRBD2
CASSLGSGATQYF
TGTGCCAGCAGCTTAGGTAGCGGGGCAACCCAGTACTTC
>TRBJ1-6|few|TRBV7-9|.
CASSARWDSPLHF
TGTGCCAGCAGCGCCAGATGGGATTCACCCCTCCACTTT
>TRBJ2-3|.|TRBV7-9|.
CASSLVGGSTDTQYF
TGTGCCAGCAGCTTAGTAGGGGGGAGCACAGATACGCAGTATTTT
>TRBJ1-4|.|TRBV5-4|.
CASSPTQGHEKLFF
TGTGCCAGCAGCCCTACGCAGGGCCATGAAAAACTGTTTTTT
>TRBJ1-5|.|TRBV18|.
CASSPGVGQPQHF
TGTGCCAGCTCACCGGGGGTCGGGCAGCCCCAGCATTTT
>TRBJ1-4|once|TRBV19|.
CASKDGTTHSDEKLFF
TGTGCCAGTAAAGATGGGACTACTCACTCCGATGAAAAACTGTTTTTT
>TRBJ2-2|.|TRBV6-5|.
CASTSTLTGELFF
TGTGCCAGCACCTCGACCCTCACCGGGGAGCTGTTTTTT
>TRBJ1-4|.|TRBV5-5|.
CASSGDGEKLFF
TGTGCCAGCAGCGGGGATGGCGAAAAACTGTTTTTT
>TRBJ2-3|.|TRBV14|.
CASSQASLLRTDTQYF
TGTGCCAGCAGCCAAGCTAGCTTACTACGCACAGATACGCAGTATTTT
>TRBJ1-1|once|TRBV6-5|.
CASSYSQGYTEAFF
TGTGCCAGCAGTTACAGCCAGGGGTACACTGAAGCTTTCTTT
>TRBJ2-5|.|TRBV4-1|.
CASSSWEDQETQYF
TGCGCCAGCAGCTCCTGGGAGGACCAAGAGACCCAGTACTTC
>TRBJ2-7|.|TRBV19|TRBD1
CASSRGTGDIGEQYF
TGTGCCAGTAGTAGGGGGACAGGGGATATCGGGGAGCAGTACTTC
>TRBJ2-7|.|TRBV6-1|TRBD1
CAESRDRGYEQYF
TGTGCAGAGAGCCGGGACAGAGGCTACGAGCAGTACTTC
>TRBJ2-3|few|TRBV29-1|.
CSVLGLPRQRTDTQYF
TGCAGCGTCCTAGGGCTACCGAGACAGCGCACAGATACGCAGTATTTT
>TRBJ1-4|few|TRBV10-2|.
CASRPQWANEKLFF
TGCGCCAGCAGGCCTCAATGGGCCAATGAAAAACTGTTTTTT
>TRBJ1-1|.|TRBV9|.
CASSVSHSMNTEAFF
TGTGCCAGCAGCGTTAGTCACAGTATGAACACTGAAGCTTTCTTT
>TRBJ2-5|.|TRBV5-1|.
CASSLGVYQETQYF
TGCGCCAGCAGCTTGGGGGTGTACCAAGAGACCCAGTACTTC
>TRBJ1-1|.|TRBV10-2|.
CASSDPGMNTEAFF
TGCGCCAGCAGTGACCCCGGGATGAACACTGAAGCTTTCTTT
>TRBJ2-3|.|TRBV5-4|.
CASSLSVQGTDTQYF
TGTGCCAGCAGCTTAAGTGTGCAGGGCACAGATACGCAGTATTTT
>TRBJ1-5|.|TRBV7-2|.
CASSSLPWSLGSNQPQHF
TGTGCCAGCAGCTCGTTACCTTGGAGCCTAGGGAGCAATCAGCCCCAGCATTTT
>TRBJ2-2|.|TRBV6-1|.
CASSEGSANTGELFF
TGTGCCAGCAGTGAAGGGTCCGCGAACACCGGGGAGCTGTTTTTT
>TRBJ2-3|.|TRBV7-6|.
CASSPQFRGTDTQYF
TGTGCCAGCAGCCCACAATTCCGCGGAACAGATACGCAGTATTTT
>TRBJ2-5|few|TRBV5-1|.
CASSLALSPEETQYF
TGCGCCAGCAGCTTGGCCCTCTCCCCAGAAGAGACCCAGTACTTC
>TRBJ1-1|few|TRBV6-5|.
CASSYSEVTEAFF
TGTGCCAGCAGTTACTCGGAAGTCACTGAAGCTTTCTTT
>TRBJ1-2|.|TRBV9|.
CASSGRTRPYGYTF
TGTGCCAGCAGCGGGCGGACGCGACCGTATGGCTACACCTTC
>TRBJ2-2|.|TRBV9|TRBD2
CASSGGAGGNTGELFF
TGTGCCAGCAGCGGAGGGGCGGGGGGCAACACCGGGGAGCTGTTTTTT
>TRBJ1-2|.|TRBV18|.
CASSPPTGRSVYGYTF
TGTGCCAGCTCACCACCCACAGGGAGGTCGGTCTATGGCTACACCTTC
>TRBJ1-1|.|TRBV6-5|.
CASSYGQNTEAFF
TGTGCCAGCAGTTACGGGCAGAACACTGAAGCTTTCTTT
>TRBJ2-2|.|TRBV2|TRBD1
CASSRQGANTGELFF
TGTGCCAGCAGTCGACAGGGTGCGAACACCGGGGAGCTGTTTTTT
>TRBJ1-1|.|TRBV5-5|TRBD1
CASSLGQGARLNTEAFF
TGTGCCAGCAGCTTAGGACAGGGCGCCAGGTTGAACACTGAAGCTTTCTTT
>TRBJ2-1|.|TRBV6-1|TRBD1
CASIRTGYLPGQFF
TGTGCCAGCATTAGGACAGGGTATCTCCCGGGGCAGTTCTTC
>TRBJ2-1|.|TRBV19|TRBD1
CASRSQGQRGSYNEQFF
TGTGCCAGTAGATCACAGGGACAGCGTGGCTCCTACAATGAGCAGTTCTTC